These 27 T cell receptor beta chains were sequenced from one sample in a study of identical twins. TCRdb passed the 5' RACE reads through MiXCR, listing each CDR3 protein once. The sample holds 690,000 or so distinct CDR3 sequences, roughly 6.2% seen once. The sequencing sample was made of naive T cells sorted from blood. These TCRs come from a young man in good health.

This clonotype was recorded many times. The chain combines TRBV12-3 or TRBV12-4 with TRBJ1-5; no clear D. The CDR3 sequence is 14 residues long. V lost 2 bases and J 2 bases, leaving 7 bases between the germline ends. The CDR3 protein is CASSLHRRNQPQHF. As DNA, the CDR3 is TGTGCCAGCAGTTTACACAGACGCAATCAGCCCCAGCATTTT.

This clonotype was seen ten or more times. V gene TRBV2 combines with J gene TRBJ2-2; 11 nucleotides line up with TRBD2. Trimming at V came to 6 bases and at J to 5 bases, leaving 5 bases not matched to a gene. The V gene's germline CDR1 is SNHLY and CDR2 FYNNEI. The length of the CDR3 is 15 residues. This chain's CDR3 is CASRTSGRITGELFF. In DNA form, the CDR3 reads TGTGCCAGCAGAACTAGCGGGAGAATTACCGGGGAGCTGTTTTTT.

This clonotype was observed many times. The gene calls are TRBV12-3 or TRBV12-4 and TRBJ2-1; D is undetermined. This CDR3 comprises 12 residues. V was cut by 2 bases and J by 6 bases, with 5 bases left in between. CDR3 nucleotides: TGTGCCAGCAGTTTAAACAGCAATGAGCAGTTCTTC. Its protein is CASSLNSNEQFF.

This clonotype came up many times. The CDR3 sequence is CSADPPFLAGVARGYEQYF. The CDR3 nucleotides are TGCAGTGCTGACCCTCCTTTTTTAGCGGGAGTTGCGAGGGGCTACGAGCAGTACTTC. The rearrangement joins TRBV20-1 to TRBJ2-7, with TRBD2 matching over 9 bases. The V and J ends lost 5 bases and 3 bases, in that order; junction bases with no gene match: 23. The CDR3 consists of 19 residues. Germline CDR1 DFQATT, CDR2 SNEGSKA (reference sequence).

The gene calls are TRBV7-6 and TRBJ2-2, with D possibly being TRBD2 (5 bases). The V gene lost 1 base and the J gene lost 5 bases, with 17 bases spanning the gap. The germline V gene encodes CDR1 SGHVS and CDR2 FNYEAQ. CDR3 length: 17 residues. CDR3 residues: CASSLGRTGEGTGELFF. CDR3 DNA sequence: TGTGCCAGCAGCTTAGGGCGAACCGGGGAAGGTACCGGGGAGCTGTTTTTT.

This clonotype was counted many times. The chain is built from TRBV15 and TRBJ2-3, with TRBD2 identical over 13 bases. The V and J ends lost 3 bases and 4 bases, in that order; junction bases with no gene match: 4. This CDR3 is 16 amino acids long. Germline values: CDR1 LNHNV, CDR2 YYDKDF (reference sequence). DNA of the CDR3: TGTGCCACCAGCAGGAGGACTAGCGGGAGTGCAGATACGCAGTATTTT. Translated: CATSRRTSGSADTQYF. Full variable domain (missing parts from reference TRBV15 and TRBJ2-3): DAMVIQNPRYQVTQFGKPVTLSCSQTLNHNVMYWYQQKSSQAPKLLFHYYDKDFNNEADTPDNFQSRRPNTSFCFLDIRSPGLGDTAMYLCATSRRTSGSADTQYFGPGTRLTVL.

This sequence joins TRBV6-1 and TRBJ2-7, with 9 bases aligning to TRBD1. The CDR3 runs to 14 residues. In germline, CDR1 is MNHNS, CDR2 SASEGT. With 7 bases clipped from V and 6 bases from J, the junction kept 10 bases outside the gene matches. CDR3 DNA sequence: TGTGCCAGCAACACGTGGGACAGGGTTTCCGAGCAGTACTTC. Translated, it gives CASNTWDRVSEQYF.

This clonotype was found many times. This chain joins TRBV7-6 and TRBJ2-1; D not resolved. The CDR3 runs to 12 residues. The V end lost 5 bases, the J end lost 3 bases, and 5 bases lay between the germline ends. Looked up from germline, CDR1 is SGHVS and CDR2 is FNYEAQ. CDR3 sequence: CASSHVYNEQFF. The DNA for the CDR3 is TGTGCCAGCAGCCATGTCTACAATGAGCAGTTCTTC. Complete variable domain (other parts from reference TRBV7-6 and TRBJ2-1): GAGVSQSPRYKVTKRGQDVALRCDPISGHVSLYWYRQALGQGPEFLTYFNYEAQQDKSGLPNDRFSAERPEGSISTLTIQRTEQRDSAMYRCASSHVYNEQFFGPGTRLTVL.

V and J are TRBV7-9 and TRBJ1-2; D remains unclear. The CDR3 is 12 residues long. The V gene lost 8 bases and the J gene lost 7 bases, with 14 bases spanning the gap. The germline CDR1 and CDR2 sequences are SEHNR and FQNEAQ (reference sequence). The CDR3 reads CASGTRGSGYTF. The CDR3 nucleotides are TGTGCCAGCGGTACGCGAGGGTCTGGCTACACCTTC.

The chain carries TRBV7-9 and TRBJ2-2; D might be TRBD1 (5 bases). Trimming took 2 bases from V and 1 from J, leaving 11 bases between them. The CDR3 totals 16 residues. From germline, CDR1 is SEHNR and CDR2 FQNEAQ (reference sequence). This CDR3 reads CASSLKGRVNTGELFF. DNA of the CDR3: TGTGCCAGCAGCTTAAAGGGCAGGGTGAACACCGGGGAGCTGTTTTTT.

V usage is TRBV5-6 and J usage is TRBJ1-5; a possible D gene is TRBD1 (6 bases). V lost 0 bases to trimming and J lost 11 bases, with 9 bases between them. This CDR3 region has 12 residues. The germline V gene has CDR1 SGHDT and CDR2 YYEEEE. The CDR3 DNA follows: TGTGCCAGCAGCTTGGTGGGGGCAGCCCAGCATTTT. Translated, it gives CASSLVGAAQHF. The full variable domain, with the rest looked up from reference TRBV5-6 and TRBJ1-5, is DAGVTQSPTHLIKTRGQQVTLRCSPKSGHDTVSWYQQALGQGPQFIFQYYEEEERQRGNFPDRFSGHQFPNYSSELNVNALLLGDSALYLCASSLVGAAQHFGDGTRLSIL.

There are many counts of this clonotype. The chain combines TRBV12-3 or TRBV12-4 with TRBJ2-7; D not certain. Trimming took off 3 bases at V and 6 bases at J, with 6 bases between the two ends. The CDR3 is 11 amino acids. The CDR3 region is CASSFSGEQYF. In DNA form, the CDR3 reads TGTGCCAGCAGTTTTTCAGGCGAGCAGTACTTC.

This clonotype has more than one count but fewer than ten. The chain joins TRBV6-2 or TRBV6-3 to TRBJ2-1; the D is unclear. Germline CDR1 is MNHEY and CDR2 is SVGEGT. V gave up 5 bases and J gave up 3 bases, with 14 bases separating them. The CDR3 is made up of 15 amino acids. The CDR3 sequence is CASSLALLVYNEQFF. CDR3 sequence (DNA): TGTGCCAGCAGTCTGGCCCTCCTGGTCTACAATGAGCAGTTCTTC.

There are many counts of this clonotype. The chain is built from TRBV6-1 and TRBJ2-7; possible D gene TRBD1, 6 bases. V was clipped by 9 bases and J by 3 bases, with 18 bases between them. The CDR3 is 14 residues long. Germline-derived CDR1 and CDR2 are MNHNS and SASEGT. The CDR3 region has the DNA TGTGCCAGTAGACAGGACCCATGGGGCTACGAGCAGTACGTC. This translates into CASRQDPWGYEQYV.

The chain joins TRBV6-5 to TRBJ2-5; D is ambiguous. Germline V CDR1 and CDR2: MNHEY, SVGAGI. V lost 8 bases, J lost 7 bases, and 14 bases lay in between. CDR3 size: 12 residues. The DNA of the CDR3 is TGTGCCAGCCAAACAGCCCCGGGGACCCAGTACTTC. This translates into CASQTAPGTQYF.

This clonotype was observed a few times. The gene calls are TRBV18 and TRBJ2-5; TRBD1 might be the D (6 bases). Germline values: CDR1 KGHSH, CDR2 LQKENI. The CDR3 covers 15 residues. V was clipped by 2 bases and J by 1 base, with 11 bases between them. The CDR3 loop is CASSPVRTAQETQYF. DNA of the CDR3: TGTGCCAGCTCACCAGTCCGGACAGCCCAAGAGACCCAGTACTTC.

J is TRBJ2-5 and V is TRBV6-1; D might be TRBD2 (5 bases). The CDR3 sequence is 15 residues long. Trimming took off 6 bases at V and 4 bases at J, with 18 bases between the two ends. The germline V gene encodes CDR1 MNHNS and CDR2 SASEGT. The CDR3 loop reads CASRTRVGGSETQYF. CDR3 DNA: TGTGCCAGCAGAACGCGGGTGGGTGGTTCAGAGACCCAGTACTTC.

This clonotype has a handful of counts. V gene TRBV6-1 combines with J gene TRBJ2-1, with 7 bases fitting TRBD2. The germline CDR1 and CDR2 sequences are MNHNS and SASEGT. Trimming at V came to 8 bases and at J to 7 bases, leaving 5 bases not matched to a gene. This CDR3 has 12 residues. This chain's CDR3 is CASGAGPNEQFF. CDR3 coding DNA: TGTGCCAGCGGAGCGGGACCGAATGAGCAGTTCTTC.

This clonotype was seen ten or more times. The chain carries TRBV5-1 and TRBJ1-5; 9 bases align to TRBD1. The germline V gene has CDR1 SGHRS and CDR2 YFSETQ. Losses at the gene ends were 0 bases for V and 7 bases for J; bases not matched to a gene: 5. The CDR3 sequence is 15 residues long. The CDR3 spells CASSLGGQGGQPQHF. The CDR3 coding sequence is TGCGCCAGCAGCTTGGGGGGACAGGGAGGGCAGCCCCAGCATTTT.

The J gene is TRBJ2-5, the V gene TRBV9; D could derive from TRBD1 or TRBD2 (6 bases each). The CDR3 extends over 16 amino acids. The V gene's germline CDR1 is SGDLS and CDR2 YYNGEE. Between the trimmed V and J ends, which lost 0 bases and 5 bases, there was a span of 17 bases. This chain's CDR3 is CASSVAGTWGAETQYF. The CDR3 bases are TGTGCCAGCAGCGTAGCCGGGACTTGGGGGGCGGAGACCCAGTACTTC.

In its sample, this clonotype was seen many times. The CDR3: CASSFPGANGELFF. CDR3 DNA: TGTGCCAGCAGCTTCCCAGGAGCCAACGGGGAGCTGTTTTTT. The chain employs TRBV7-9 and TRBJ2-2, with D unresolved. The CDR3 totals 14 residues. V lost 3 bases and J lost 7, with 12 bases in between. Germline CDR1 is SEHNR and CDR2 is FQNEAQ (reference sequence). The full variable domain, rest sourced from reference TRBV7-9 and TRBJ2-2, is DTGVSQNPRHKITKRGQNVTFRCDPISEHNRLYWYRQTLGQGPEFLTYFQNEAQLEKSRLLSDRFSAERPKGSFSTLEIQRTEQGDSAMYLCASSFPGANGELFFGEGSRLTVL.

The sample holds many counts of this clonotype. The rearrangement uses TRBV7-9 and TRBJ2-5; D is undetermined. Trimming took off 1 base at V and 0 bases at J, with 6 bases between the two ends. The CDR3 runs to 14 residues. The V gene's germline CDR1 is SEHNR and CDR2 FQNEAQ (reference sequence). The chain's CDR3 is CASSLVSYQETQYF. Written as DNA, the CDR3 is TGTGCCAGCAGCTTAGTCTCCTACCAAGAGACCCAGTACTTC.

This clonotype was seen many times. The CDR3 DNA is TGTGCCAGCCTGAAGGGAACGAACACTGAAGCTTTCTTT. This codes for CASLKGTNTEAFF. V usage is TRBV6-6 and J usage is TRBJ1-1; no clear D gene. Trimming pared 8 bases from V and 1 base from J, leaving 11 bases between. Germline-derived CDR1 and CDR2 are MNHNY and SVGAGI (reference sequence). This CDR3 has 13 amino acids.

This clonotype appeared many times. The chain combines TRBV6-1 with TRBJ2-1; TRBD1 or TRBD2 may be the D gene (5 bases each). This CDR3 has 16 residues. V was shortened by 4 bases and J by 1 base, with 14 bases between the two germline ends. Germline CDR1 MNHNS, CDR2 SASEGT. The CDR3 region is CASSGPSGGSYNEQFF. CDR3 nucleotide sequence: TGTGCCAGCAGTGGTCCTTCTGGGGGATCCTACAATGAGCAGTTCTTC.

The chain joins TRBV20-1 to TRBJ2-3; D is undetermined. CDR1 and CDR2 from the germline V gene are DFQATT and SNEGSKA (reference sequence). V shed 0 bases and J shed 2 bases, with 9 bases lying between them. There are 14 residues in the CDR3. The CDR3 protein is CSARDPALTDTQYF. The CDR3 nucleotides are TGCAGTGCTAGAGATCCAGCCCTCACAGATACGCAGTATTTT.

This clonotype was detected ten times or more. This rearrangement joins TRBV12-3 or TRBV12-4 to TRBJ2-3; the D is unclear. The CDR3 spans 15 residues. V was trimmed by 5 bases and J by 1 base, leaving 13 bases between them. The CDR3 nucleotides are TGTGCCAGCAGTGGTCAGAGTTTTGGCACAGATACGCAGTATTTT. Its translation is CASSGQSFGTDTQYF.

This chain uses TRBV15 with TRBJ1-3; D unclear. The germline gives CDR1 LNHNV, CDR2 YYDKDF (reference sequence). CDR3 length equals 18 residues. With 1 base removed from V and 0 bases from J, the gap between germline ends came to 16 bases. The CDR3 nucleotides are TGTGCCACCAGCAGAGTAGCACTTACTCCCATCTCTGGAAACACCATATATTTT. As protein: CATSRVALTPISGNTIYF.